The 9 T cell receptor beta chains reported below all come from one sample, sequenced in a study of radiotherapy plus CTLA-4 blockade in lung cancer. Profiling relied on immunoSEQ multiplex PCR, and the TCRdb table lists in-frame clones only, not all of them. This sample carries about 43,000 clones, about 70% of them seen once, and the ten largest clones take roughly 25%. Sequenced here: peripheral blood, sampled from a patient treated with radiotherapy plus ipilimumab. The receptors here all came from a human donor with non-small cell lung cancer who had a partial response to radiotherapy plus ipilimumab.

This chain uses TRBV5-6 with TRBJ1-6, with 8 bases identical to TRBD1. The CDR3 loop spans 15 amino acids. The J segment lost 5 bases and the V segment lost 4 bases, leaving 5 bases of the junction unmatched. Germline lookup yields CDR1 SGHDT and CDR2 YYEEEE. The chain's CDR3 is CASSPGGQDNSPLHF. CDR3 bases: TGTGCCAGCAGCCCGGGGGGACAGGATAATTCACCCCTCCACTTT.

This chain links TRBV30 with TRBJ1-2; D uncertain. The CDR3 runs to 12 residues. Germline V gene lookup returns CDR1 GTSNPN and CDR2 SVGIG (reference sequence). V lost 0 bases to trimming and J lost 10 bases, with 12 bases between them. The CDR3 sequence is CAWSVREGVYTF. DNA for the CDR3: TGTGCCTGGAGTGTACGGGAGGGCGTCTACACCTTC.

The chain uses TRBV18 and TRBJ2-1, with TRBD2 matching over 11 bases. V was clipped by 6 bases and J by 8 bases; unmatched bases: 12. CDR3 length: 16 amino acids. Germline assignment: CDR1 KGHSH and CDR2 LQKENI. Here the CDR3 DNA reads TGTGCCAGCTCCGGTTCGTTAGCGGGAGGGTTCGATGAGCAGTTCTTC. Translating it yields CASSGSLAGGFDEQFF.

V usage is TRBV30 and J usage is TRBJ2-5; unclear D gene. Germline V gene sequence: CDR1 GTSNPN, CDR2 SVGIG (reference sequence). There are 13 residues in the CDR3. V was pared by 0 bases and J by 3 bases, with 8 bases between. CDR3 loop: CAWSVTAKETQYF. CDR3 bases: TGTGCCTGGAGTGTAACAGCTAAAGAGACCCAGTACTTC.

In its sample, this clone was seen once. The chain employs TRBV11-2 and TRBJ2-3; 7 nucleotides match TRBD2. The CDR3 is 14 amino acids. Germline assignment: CDR1 SGHAT and CDR2 FQNNGV. Unmatched junction bases numbered 4, after V lost 5 bases and J lost 2 bases. This CDR3 reads CASSRGTTTDTQYF. For the CDR3, the DNA is TGTGCCAGCAGCCGTGGGACTACCACAGATACGCAGTATTTT.

This chain uses TRBV7-9 with TRBJ2-1; 9 bases line up with TRBD1. The germline V gene encodes CDR1 SEHNR and CDR2 FQNEAQ (reference sequence). J gave up 9 bases and V 8 bases, and 14 bases lay outside the gene matches. CDR3 length: 15 amino acids. Written as DNA, the CDR3 is TGTGCCAGCCTACACACGGGACAGGGAGGCGGTGAGCAGTTCTTC. Protein product: CASLHTGQGGGEQFF. The complete variable domain, with remaining parts taken from reference TRBV7-9 and TRBJ2-1, reads DTGVSQNPRHKITKRGQNVTFRCDPISEHNRLYWYRQTLGQGPEFLTYFQNEAQLEKSRLLSDRFSAERPKGSFSTLEIQRTEQGDSAMYLCASLHTGQGGGEQFFGPGTRLTVL.

The chain employs TRBV5-6 and TRBJ1-1, with D possibly matching TRBD1 (6 bases). The CDR3 covers 14 residues. Germline V lookup: CDR1 SGHDT, CDR2 YYEEEE. The V end lost 3 bases, the J end lost 7 bases, and 16 bases lay between the germline ends. The CDR3 spells CASSWGGPSGEAFF. As DNA, the CDR3 is TGTGCCAGCAGCTGGGGGGGCCCGAGTGGTGAAGCTTTCTTT.

The chain joins TRBV6-6 to TRBJ2-7; D is unresolved. The CDR3 sequence is 13 residues long. CDR1 and CDR2 (germline): MNHNY, SVGAGI (reference sequence). The V gene lost 5 bases and the J gene lost 4 bases, with 12 bases spanning the gap. The CDR3 nucleotides are TGTGCCAGCAGTACACGGGTCCCATACGAGCAGTACTTC. Protein product: CASSTRVPYEQYF.

In its sample, this clone was seen a few times. The chain recombines TRBV6-6 with TRBJ1-2; D uncertain. The V end lost 8 bases, the J end lost 1 base, and 5 bases lay between the germline ends. CDR1 and CDR2 (germline): MNHNY, SVGAGI (reference sequence). The CDR3 is 11 amino acids. Here the CDR3 reads CASLFNYGYTF. The CDR3 coding sequence is TGTGCCAGCCTATTTAACTATGGCTACACCTTC.